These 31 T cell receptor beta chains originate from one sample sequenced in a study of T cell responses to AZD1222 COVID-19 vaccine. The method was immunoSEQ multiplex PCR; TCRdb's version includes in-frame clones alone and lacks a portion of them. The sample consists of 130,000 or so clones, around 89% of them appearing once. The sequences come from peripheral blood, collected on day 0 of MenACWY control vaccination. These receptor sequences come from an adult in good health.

The CDR3 protein is CASSLNSATGELFF. CDR3 in DNA: TGTGCCAGCAGCTTAAATAGCGCCACCGGGGAGCTGTTTTTT. V is TRBV7-3 and J is TRBJ2-2; tentatively, D is TRBD2 (5 bases). The CDR3 spans 14 residues. Per the germline V gene, CDR1 is SGHTA and CDR2 is FQGTGA. The V end lost 1 base, the J end lost 4 bases, and 7 bases lay between the germline ends.

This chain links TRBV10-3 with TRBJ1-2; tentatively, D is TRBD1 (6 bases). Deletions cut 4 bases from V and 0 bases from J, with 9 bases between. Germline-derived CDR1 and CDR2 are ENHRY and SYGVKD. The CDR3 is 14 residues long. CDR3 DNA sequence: TGTGCCATCAGTGCGGACAGCACTAACTATGGCTACACCTTC. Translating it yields CAISADSTNYGYTF.

CDR3 nucleotides: TGTGCCAGCAGCTTGGGGGTGGTAGGATCTGGAAACACCATATATTTT. Translation: CASSLGVVGSGNTIYF. This chain links TRBV5-6 with TRBJ1-3; D is uncertain. Trimming shortened V by 0 bases and J by 1 base, and 11 bases separated the two germline ends. Germline V lookup: CDR1 SGHDT, CDR2 YYEEEE. The CDR3 covers 16 residues.

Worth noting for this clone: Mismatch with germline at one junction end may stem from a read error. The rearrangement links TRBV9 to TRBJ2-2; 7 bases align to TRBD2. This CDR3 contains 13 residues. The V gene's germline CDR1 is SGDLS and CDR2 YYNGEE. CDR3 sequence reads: CASVGRNSGELFF. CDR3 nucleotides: TGTGCCAGCGTCGGGAGGAACAGCGGGGAGCTGTTTTTT.

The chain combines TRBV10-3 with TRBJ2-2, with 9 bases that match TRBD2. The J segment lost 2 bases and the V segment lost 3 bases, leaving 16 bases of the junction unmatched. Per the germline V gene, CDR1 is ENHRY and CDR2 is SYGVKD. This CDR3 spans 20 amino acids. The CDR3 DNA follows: TGTGCCATCAGTGATCACAGGGCCGTGCCTAGCGGGGCAAACACCGGGGAGCTGTTTTTT. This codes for CAISDHRAVPSGANTGELFF.

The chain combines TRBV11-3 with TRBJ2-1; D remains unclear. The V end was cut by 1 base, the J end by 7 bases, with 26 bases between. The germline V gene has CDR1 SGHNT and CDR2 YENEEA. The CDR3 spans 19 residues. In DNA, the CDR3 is TGTGCCAGCAGCTTAGTTCGGCTTAGTCCCGCTCCATTTGGGAATGAGCAGTTCTTC. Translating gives CASSLVRLSPAPFGNEQFF.

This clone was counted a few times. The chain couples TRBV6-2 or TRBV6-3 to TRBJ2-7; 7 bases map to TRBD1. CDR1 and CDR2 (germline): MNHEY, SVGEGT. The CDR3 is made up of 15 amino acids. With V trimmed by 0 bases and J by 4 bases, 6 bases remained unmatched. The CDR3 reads CASSYSPGQNYEQYF. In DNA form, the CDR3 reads TGTGCCAGCAGTTACTCGCCGGGACAGAATTACGAGCAGTACTTC.

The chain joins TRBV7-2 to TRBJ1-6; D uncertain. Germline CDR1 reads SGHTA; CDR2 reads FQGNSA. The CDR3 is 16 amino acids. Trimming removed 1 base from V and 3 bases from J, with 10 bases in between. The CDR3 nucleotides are TGTGCCAGCAGCTTAGTCTCGCAGAGCTATAATTCACCCCTCCACTTT. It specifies CASSLVSQSYNSPLHF.

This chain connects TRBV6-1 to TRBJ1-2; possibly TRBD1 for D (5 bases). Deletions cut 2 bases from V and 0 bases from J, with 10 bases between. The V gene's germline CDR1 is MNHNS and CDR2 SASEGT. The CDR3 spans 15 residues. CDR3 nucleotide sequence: TGTGCCAGCAGTGAACATCACAGGACTAACTATGGCTACACCTTC. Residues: CASSEHHRTNYGYTF.

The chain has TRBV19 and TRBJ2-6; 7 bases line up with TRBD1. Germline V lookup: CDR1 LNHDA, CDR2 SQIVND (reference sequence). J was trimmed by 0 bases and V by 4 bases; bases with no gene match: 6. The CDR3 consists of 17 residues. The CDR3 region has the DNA TGTGCCAGTAGTAACAGGGGTGTCAGCTCTGGGGCCAACGTCCTGACTTTC. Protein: CASSNRGVSSGANVLTF.

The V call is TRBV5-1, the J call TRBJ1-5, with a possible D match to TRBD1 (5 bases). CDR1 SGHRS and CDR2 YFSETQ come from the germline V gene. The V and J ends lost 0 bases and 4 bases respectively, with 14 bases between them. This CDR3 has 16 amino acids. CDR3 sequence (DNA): TGCGCCAGCAGCTTGGGAGTTTGGGGGGATAATCAGCCCCAGCATTTT. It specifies CASSLGVWGDNQPQHF. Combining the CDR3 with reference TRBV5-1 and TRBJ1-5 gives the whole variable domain KAGVTQTPRYLIKTRGQQVTLSCSPISGHRSVSWYQQTPGQGLQFLFEYFSETQRNKGNFPGRFSGRQFSNSRSEMNVSTLELGDSALYLCASSLGVWGDNQPQHFGDGTRLSIL.

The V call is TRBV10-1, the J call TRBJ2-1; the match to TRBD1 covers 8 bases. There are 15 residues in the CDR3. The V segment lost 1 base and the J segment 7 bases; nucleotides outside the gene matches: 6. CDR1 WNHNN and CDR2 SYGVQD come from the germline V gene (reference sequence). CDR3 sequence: CASSEWAGQGNEQFF. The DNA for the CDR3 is TGCGCCAGCAGTGAGTGGGCCGGACAGGGAAATGAGCAGTTCTTC.

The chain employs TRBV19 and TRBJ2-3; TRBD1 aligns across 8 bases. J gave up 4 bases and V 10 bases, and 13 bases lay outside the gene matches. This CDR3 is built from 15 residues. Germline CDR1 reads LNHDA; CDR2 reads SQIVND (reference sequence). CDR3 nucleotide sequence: TGTGCCACCCTAACTTATCAGGGGGCAGCAGATACGCAGTATTTT. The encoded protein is CATLTYQGAADTQYF.

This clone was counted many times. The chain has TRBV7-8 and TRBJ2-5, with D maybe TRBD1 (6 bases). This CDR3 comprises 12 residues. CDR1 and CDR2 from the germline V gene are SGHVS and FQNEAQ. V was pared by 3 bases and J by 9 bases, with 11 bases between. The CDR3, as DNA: TGTGCCAGCAGCTTGGTGGCAGGGGCCCAGTACTTC. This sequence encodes CASSLVAGAQYF.

The CDR3 region is CASSKAGGLGETQYF. DNA of the CDR3: TGTGCCAGCAGCAAAGCGGGAGGGCTAGGAGAGACCCAGTACTTC. The chain recombines TRBV27 with TRBJ2-5, with TRBD2 matching over 10 bases. The ends lost 6 bases at V and 4 bases at J; junction bases unmatched: 8. Germline V gives CDR1 MNHEY, CDR2 SMNVEV (reference sequence). The CDR3 is made up of 15 amino acids.

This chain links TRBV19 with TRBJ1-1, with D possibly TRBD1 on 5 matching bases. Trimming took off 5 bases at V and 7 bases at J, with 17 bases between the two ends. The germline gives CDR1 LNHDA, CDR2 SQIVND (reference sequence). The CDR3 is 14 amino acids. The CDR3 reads CASSSQPQGVEAFF. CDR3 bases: TGTGCCAGTAGTTCCCAACCACAAGGGGTTGAAGCTTTCTTT.

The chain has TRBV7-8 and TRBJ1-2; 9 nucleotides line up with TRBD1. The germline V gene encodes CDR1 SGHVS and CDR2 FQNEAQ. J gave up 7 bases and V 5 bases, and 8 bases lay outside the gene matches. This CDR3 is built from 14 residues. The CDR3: CASSPRTGARGYTF. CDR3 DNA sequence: TGTGCCAGCAGCCCCAGGACAGGGGCTCGTGGCTACACCTTC.

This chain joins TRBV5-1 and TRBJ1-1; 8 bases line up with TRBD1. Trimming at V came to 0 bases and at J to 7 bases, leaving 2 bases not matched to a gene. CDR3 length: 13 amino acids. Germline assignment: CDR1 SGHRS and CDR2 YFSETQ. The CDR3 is CASSLDGQGEAFF. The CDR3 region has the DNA TGCGCCAGCAGCTTGGATGGACAGGGTGAAGCTTTCTTT.

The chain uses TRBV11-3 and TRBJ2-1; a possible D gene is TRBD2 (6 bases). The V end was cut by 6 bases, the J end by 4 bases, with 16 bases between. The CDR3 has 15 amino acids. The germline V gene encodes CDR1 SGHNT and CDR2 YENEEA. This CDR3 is CASRIGGGGYNEQFF. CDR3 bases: TGTGCCAGCAGAATAGGCGGTGGGGGGTACAATGAGCAGTTCTTC.

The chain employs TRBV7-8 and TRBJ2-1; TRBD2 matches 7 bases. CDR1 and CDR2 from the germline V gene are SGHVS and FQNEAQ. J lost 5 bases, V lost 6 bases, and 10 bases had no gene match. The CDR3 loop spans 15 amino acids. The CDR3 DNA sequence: TGTGCCAGCAGAGTGGGGGGGTTCCTGGACAATGAGCAGTTCTTC. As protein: CASRVGGFLDNEQFF.

CDR3: CASSPGLAGEDSRQYF. CDR3 nucleotides: TGCGCCAGCAGCCCGGGACTAGCGGGAGAGGATAGTAGGCAGTATTTT. The chain is built from TRBV5-1 and TRBJ2-3, with 14 bases matching TRBD2. V shed 4 bases, J shed 11 bases, and the junction held 12 bases outside the gene matches. The germline CDR1 and CDR2 sequences are SGHRS and YFSETQ. The CDR3 runs to 16 residues.

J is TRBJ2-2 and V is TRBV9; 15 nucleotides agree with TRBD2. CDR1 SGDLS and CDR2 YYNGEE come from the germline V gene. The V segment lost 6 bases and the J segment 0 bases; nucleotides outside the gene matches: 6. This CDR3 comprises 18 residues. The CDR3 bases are TGTGCCAGCACCCTTGGACTAGCGGGAGGGACGAACACCGGGGAGCTGTTTTTT. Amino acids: CASTLGLAGGTNTGELFF.

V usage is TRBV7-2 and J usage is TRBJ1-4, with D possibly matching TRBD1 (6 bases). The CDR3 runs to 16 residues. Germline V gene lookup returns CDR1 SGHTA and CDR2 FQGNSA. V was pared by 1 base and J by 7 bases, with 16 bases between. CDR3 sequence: CASSLGGSGEGEKLFF. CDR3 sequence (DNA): TGTGCCAGCAGCTTAGGGGGTTCAGGGGAGGGTGAAAAACTGTTTTTT. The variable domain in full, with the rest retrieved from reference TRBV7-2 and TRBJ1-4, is GAGVSQSPSNKVTEKGKDVELRCDPISGHTALYWYRQSLGQGLEFLIYFQGNSAPDKSGLPSDRFSAERTGGSVSTLTIQRTQQEDSAVYLCASSLGGSGEGEKLFFGSGTQLSVL.

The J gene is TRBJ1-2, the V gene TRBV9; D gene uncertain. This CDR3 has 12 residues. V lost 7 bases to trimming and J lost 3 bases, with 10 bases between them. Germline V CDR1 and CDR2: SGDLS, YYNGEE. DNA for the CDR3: TGTGCCAGCCTGGGCGCTGACTATGGCTACACCTTC. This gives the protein CASLGADYGYTF.

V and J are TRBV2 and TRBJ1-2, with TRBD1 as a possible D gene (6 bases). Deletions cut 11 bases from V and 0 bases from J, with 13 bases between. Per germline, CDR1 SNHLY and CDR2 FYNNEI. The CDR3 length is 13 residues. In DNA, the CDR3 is TGTGCCTTAAGGGGGATGACTAACTATGGCTACACCTTC. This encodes CALRGMTNYGYTF.

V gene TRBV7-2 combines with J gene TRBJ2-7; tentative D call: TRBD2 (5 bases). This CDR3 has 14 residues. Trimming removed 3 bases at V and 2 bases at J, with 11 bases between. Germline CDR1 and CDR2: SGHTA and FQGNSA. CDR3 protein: CASSFLRDTYEQYF. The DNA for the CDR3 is TGTGCCAGCAGCTTTCTACGGGATACCTACGAGCAGTACTTC.

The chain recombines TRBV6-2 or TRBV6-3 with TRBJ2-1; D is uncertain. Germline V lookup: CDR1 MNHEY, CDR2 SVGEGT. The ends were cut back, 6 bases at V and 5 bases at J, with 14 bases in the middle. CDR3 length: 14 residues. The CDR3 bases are TGTGCCAGCAGCCAAAAGGTGGTGGACAATGAGCAGTTCTTC. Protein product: CASSQKVVDNEQFF.

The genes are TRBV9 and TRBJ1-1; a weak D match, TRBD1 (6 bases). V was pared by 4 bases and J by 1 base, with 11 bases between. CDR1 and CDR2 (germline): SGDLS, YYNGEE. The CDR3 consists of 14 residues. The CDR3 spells CASSLGQQNTEAFF. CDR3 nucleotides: TGTGCCAGCAGCCTAGGACAGCAGAACACTGAAGCTTTCTTT.

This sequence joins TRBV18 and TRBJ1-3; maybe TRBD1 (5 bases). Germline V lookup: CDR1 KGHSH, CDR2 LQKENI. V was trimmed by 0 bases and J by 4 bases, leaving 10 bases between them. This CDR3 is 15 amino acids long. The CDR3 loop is CASSPPPGTGNTIYF. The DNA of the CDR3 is TGTGCCAGCTCACCACCTCCAGGGACGGGAAACACCATATATTTT.

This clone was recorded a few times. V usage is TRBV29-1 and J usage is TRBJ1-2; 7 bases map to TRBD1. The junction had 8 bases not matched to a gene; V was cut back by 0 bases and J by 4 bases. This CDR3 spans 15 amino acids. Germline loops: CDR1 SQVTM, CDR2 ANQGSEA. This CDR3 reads CSVEDQYGTAYGYTF. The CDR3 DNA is TGCAGCGTTGAAGATCAGTACGGGACAGCCTATGGCTACACCTTC.

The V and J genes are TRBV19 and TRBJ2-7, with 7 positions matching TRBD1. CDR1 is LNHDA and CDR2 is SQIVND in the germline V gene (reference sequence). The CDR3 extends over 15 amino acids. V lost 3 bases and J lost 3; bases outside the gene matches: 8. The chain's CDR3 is CASSISPTGLYEQYF. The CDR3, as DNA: TGTGCCAGTAGTATCTCACCGACAGGGCTCTACGAGCAGTACTTC.